This T cell receptor (beta chain) was profiled in a study of T cells in localized non-small cell lung cancer. Study-level results: Adjacent uninvolved lung tissue had the highest T cell clonality, exceeding tumor.

The repertoire was sequenced with immunoSEQ multiplex PCR; TCRdb's copy has only in-frame clones and lacks some. The table records around 2,700 clones, roughly 30% of them present only once. Details on this clone: Its antigen remains unidentified.

The CDR3 has 14 amino acids. In germline, CDR1 is LNHNV, CDR2 YYDKDF (reference sequence). Trimming removed 0 bases from V and 6 bases from J; junction bases left unmatched: 3. The chain has TRBV15 and TRBJ2-7, with TRBD1 matching over 9 bases. Sequenced here: lung tumor tissue, sampled before any cancer treatment. The receptor was isolated from a female donor at least 60 years old with stage II lung adenocarcinoma. The CDR3 here is CATSREGTGFEQYF. CDR3 bases: TGTGCCACCAGCAGAGAAGGGACAGGGTTCGAGCAGTACTTC. The variable domain in full, completed from reference TRBV15 and TRBJ2-7, reads DAMVIQNPRYQVTQFGKPVTLSCSQTLNHNVMYWYQQKSSQAPKLLFHYYDKDFNNEADTPDNFQSRRPNTSFCFLDIRSPGLGDTAMYLCATSREGTGFEQYFGPGTRLTVT.